Listed below are T cell receptor beta chains from one sample, sequenced in a study of OX40 agonist ivuxolimab in advanced cancers. TCRdb keeps only in-frame clones here, not all; method: immunoSEQ multiplex PCR. The profile shows 75,000 to 95,000 clones, under 95% of them singletons. The input for sequencing was CD4+ or CD8+ T cells sorted from blood, taken in a trial of the OX40 agonist ivuxolimab. The origin of the receptors is an adult with an advanced solid tumor such as melanoma, head and neck, liver or kidney cancer. Each CDR3 is given with its conserved first and last residue. D genes are given only for firm matches. Not all rows give a size; the values are once, few, many and, for expanded clones, a class.

. | TRBJ2-5 | TRBD1 | TRBV18 | TGTGCCAGCTCATCTACAGGGGGCAGTGAAAAATCGGAGTACTTC | CASSSTGGSEKSEYF
. | TRBJ1-2 | TRBD1 | TRBV29-1 | TGCAGCGTGGGACAGGGTCTTAACTATGGCTACACCTTC | CSVGQGLNYGYTF
. | TRBJ1-3 | . | TRBV5-6 | TGTGCCAGCAGCTCAAGACAGGCTGGAAACACCATATATTTT | CASSSRQAGNTIYF
once | TRBJ1-5 | . | TRBV27 | TGTGCCAGCAGTACCCGGGACACTAGTACCATCTTTAACAATCAGCCCCAGCATTTT | CASSTRDTSTIFNNQPQHF
. | TRBJ1-2 | TRBD1 | TRBV30 | TGTGCCTGGAAATTACAGGGGCATGGCTACACCTTC | CAWKLQGHGYTF
. | TRBJ2-3 | TRBD2 | TRBV7-3 | TGTGCCAGCAGCAAAACTAGCGGCTTAGGGGATACGCAGTATTTT | CASSKTSGLGDTQYF
. | TRBJ1-1 | . | TRBV9 | TGTGCCAGCAGCGTTGGGACGGGTGCTTCTAACACTGAAGCTTTCTTT | CASSVGTGASNTEAFF
. | TRBJ2-1 | TRBD2 | TRBV11-2 | TGTGCCAGCAGGGTAGCGGGTGGAGGAGAGCAGTTCTTC | CASRVAGGGEQFF
. | TRBJ2-4 | . | TRBV30 | TGTGCCTGGAGGGGGCCTCTCCAGATGGACATTCAGTACTTC | CAWRGPLQMDIQYF
. | TRBJ2-3 | TRBD2 | TRBV10-1 | TGCGCCAGCCGGCGCGGGGGGCTTGGAGATACGCAGTATTTT | CASRRGGLGDTQYF
. | TRBJ2-3 | . | TRBV9 | TGTGCCAGCAGCGTAGCTTCGGGGGCCCTAGTCAGCACAGATACGCAGTATTTT | CASSVASGALVSTDTQYF
. | TRBJ2-3 | TRBD2 | TRBV11-1 | TGTGCCAGCTCACCGGGCGGGGGGCTCACAGATACGCAGTATTTT | CASSPGGGLTDTQYF
. | TRBJ2-3 | . | TRBV5-1 | TGCGCCAGCAGCTTGGGTACGGGTAGGAGGACAGATACGCAGTATTTT | CASSLGTGRRTDTQYF
. | TRBJ1-1 | . | TRBV19 | TGTGCCAGTAGTATCCCTCCGGTTGGGAACACTGAAGCTTTCTTT | CASSIPPVGNTEAFF
. | TRBJ2-5 | TRBD2 | TRBV11-1 | TGTGCCAGCAGCCCCGGGACTAGGGAGACCCAGTACTTC | CASSPGTRETQYF
. | TRBJ1-2 | . | TRBV27 | TGTGCCAGCAGTTCCCGGGGCATGGGTGGTTATGGCTACACCTTC | CASSSRGMGGYGYTF
. | TRBJ1-2 | . | TRBV6-5 | TGTGCCAGCAGTTTCCGGGACTTCCCTAACTATGGCTACACCTTC | CASSFRDFPNYGYTF
. | TRBJ2-3 | . | TRBV20-1 | TGCAGTGCTACCACCGCGGATACGCAGTATTTT | CSATTADTQYF
. | TRBJ2-7 | . | TRBV30 | TGTGCCTGGAGTGGAGGTTACGAGCAGTACTTC | CAWSGGYEQYF
. | TRBJ2-5 | . | TRBV15 | TGTGCCACCAGCAGAGATCGGGGTAGTGAGACCCAGTACTTC | CATSRDRGSETQYF
. | TRBJ2-7 | . | TRBV9 | TGTGCCAGCAGCAAGGGGGTAGGGCCCTACGAGCAGTACTTC | CASSKGVGPYEQYF
. | TRBJ1-3 | . | TRBV6-6 | TGTGCCAGCAGTTCCGGACAGCTTACTGGAAACACCATATATTTT | CASSSGQLTGNTIYF
. | TRBJ2-1 | . | TRBV11-2 | TGTGCCAGCAGCCCCGTGGGTGGTGAGCAGTTCTTC | CASSPVGGEQFF
. | TRBJ2-7 | TRBD2 | TRBV11-2 | TGTGCCAGCAGCCCGCTCGCTGGGCGGGGGAACTACGAGCAGTACTTC | CASSPLAGRGNYEQYF
. | TRBJ1-4 | TRBD1 | TRBV6-5 | TGTGCCAGCAGCCAACAGGGGGCGATCGAAAAACTGTTTTTT | CASSQQGAIEKLFF
. | TRBJ1-2 | . | TRBV6-1 | TGTGCCAGCAGTGAAGCCGGCAGAAACTATGGCTACACCTTC | CASSEAGRNYGYTF
once | TRBJ2-3 | TRBD1 | TRBV19 | TGTGCCAGTAGCGAGGGGGCCGACCTCACAGATACGCAGTATTTT | CASSEGADLTDTQYF
. | TRBJ2-1 | TRBD2 | TRBV18 | TGTGCCAGCTCACCGGGACTAGCGGGGGGCTCAAATGAGCAGTTCTTC | CASSPGLAGGSNEQFF
. | TRBJ2-7 | . | TRBV6-5 | TGTGCCAGCAGTTACTCGTTTCTAGTCTCCTACGAGCAGTACTTC | CASSYSFLVSYEQYF
. | TRBJ1-6 | TRBD1 | TRBV19 | TGTGCCAGTGGAACGACAGGGAGGGATTCACCCCTCCACTTT | CASGTTGRDSPLHF
. | TRBJ1-1 | . | TRBV2 | TGTGCCAGCAGGGCCAGTCGGGTTACGAACACTGAAGCCTTCTTT | CASRASRVTNTEAFF